This TCR beta chain was observed in a study of graft-versus-host responses after intestinal transplantation. Background on the study: Anti-thymocyte globulin was used for induction in all recipients, who then took tacrolimus and steroids for roughly 3 years.

The study, taken as a whole, reports: The highest levels of circulating GvH clones went along with early declines in HvG clones after transplant. Analysis identified GvH clones in recipient marrow, with some appearing first in ileum or blood.

Using immunoSEQ multiplex PCR, the repertoire was profiled, and TCRdb retains in-frame clones only, with some absent. The sample carries about 47,000 clones, 90% to 95% recorded once. In regard to this clone: Its matching antigen is unknown.

CDR1 and CDR2 (germline): PRHDT, FYEKMQ (reference sequence). V was cut by 0 bases and J by 5 bases, with 13 bases left in between. The CDR3 totals 15 residues. Material: unstimulated CD8+ T cells sorted from spleen or lymph node cells, obtained before transplant. The chain employs TRBV13 and TRBJ2-5, with D uncertain. This clonotype was obtained from a human donor who was the organ donor for an intestinal transplant. The CDR3 DNA follows: TGTGCCAGCAGCTTAGGACTGGCCGGGTTGGAGACCCAGTACTTC. It yields the protein CASSLGLAGLETQYF.